This T cell receptor (beta chain) appears in the sequencing data of a study of T cell changes during pregnancy in multiple sclerosis. Libraries were prepared by immunoSEQ multiplex PCR; TCRdb keeps only in-frame clonotypes and omits some of them. The sample holds about 87,000 clones, 85% to 95% seen once. The sample in question was peripheral blood, obtained in the third trimester of pregnancy. The sequence was collected from a female donor in good health, enrolled as a control in a pregnancy study.

The CDR3 nucleotides are TGTGCCAGCAGCTTAGCTACAGATACGCAGTATTTT. Protein sequence: CASSLATDTQYF. The rearrangement joins TRBV11-2 to TRBJ2-3; D is ambiguous. The germline CDR1 and CDR2 sequences are SGHAT and FQNNGV. Trimming stripped 1 base from V and 3 bases from J, with 2 bases between. The CDR3 is made up of 12 amino acids.